This T cell receptor (beta chain) was observed in a study of blood T cell repertoires in COVID-19. Across the study: Acute-phase and convalescent COVID-19 samples originated in the United States, Italy and Spain. From T cells, B-cell-depleted T cells, or PBMCs came the material, which was cDNA or gDNA.

In the authors' methods: Reference gene primer amplification yielded estimated nucleated cell counts. Only in-frame clones appear in the TCRdb table, and some are missing; sequencing was by immunoSEQ multiplex PCR. D and trimming were read from the DNA, whereas the V and J calls and clone size are those reported in that table. The table has approximately 670,000 clones, approximately 90% seen once. Trimming shortened V by 0 bases and J by 8 bases, and 22 bases separated the two germline ends. The germline V gene encodes CDR1 GTSNPN and CDR2 SVGIG (reference sequence). The CDR3 runs to 16 residues. The chain couples TRBV30 to TRBJ1-2; D may be TRBD1 (5 bases). The clonotype was recovered from a woman aged 18-29 years with acute or convalescent COVID-19. The sequenced material came from peripheral blood. The CDR3 DNA is TGTGCCTGGAGTGTAGTGCCAGGGAGGATTAAGGGCGGCTACACCTTC. Translating it yields CAWSVVPGRIKGGYTF.